Shown below are 22 T cell receptor beta chains from a single sample sequenced in a study of T cell responses to AZD1222 COVID-19 vaccine. Here immunoSEQ multiplex PCR was the method, and the copy in TCRdb shows in-frame clones only, minus some. Among about 170,000 clones, around nine tenths were seen once, and the ten largest hold about 1.5%. The material sequenced was peripheral blood, taken on day 0 of AZD1222 vaccination. The receptors come from an adult in good health.

V usage is TRBV6-5 and J usage is TRBJ2-7; 10 bases are a match to TRBD1. CDR1 MNHEY and CDR2 SVGAGI come from the germline V gene. This CDR3 is built from 15 residues. The V and J ends lost 7 bases and 5 bases, in that order; junction bases with no gene match: 11. CDR3 sequence: CASTSGQGSWNEQYF. For the CDR3, the DNA is TGTGCCAGCACCTCGGGACAGGGGAGTTGGAACGAGCAGTACTTC.

The chain has TRBV6-4 and TRBJ2-2; 7 bases are a match to TRBD2. The CDR3 sequence is 16 residues long. The V gene end was trimmed by 2 bases and the J gene end by 2 bases; junction bases not matched to a gene: 5. Germline assignment: CDR1 MRHNA and CDR2 SNTAGT. The CDR3 reads CASSDVGGGNTGELFF. Here the CDR3 DNA reads TGTGCCAGCAGTGACGTTGGCGGGGGAAACACCGGGGAGCTGTTTTTT.

The rearrangement joins TRBV19 to TRBJ2-3; possibly TRBD2 for D (6 bases). V lost 10 bases and J 0 bases, leaving 11 bases between the germline ends. The CDR3 consists of 13 residues. Germline CDR1 is LNHDA and CDR2 is SQIVND (reference sequence). The CDR3 region is CATGGSSTDTQYF. CDR3 DNA: TGTGCCACCGGGGGATCTAGCACAGATACGCAGTATTTT.

The J gene is TRBJ1-6, the V gene TRBV28; weak D call: TRBD1 (6 bases). The germline CDR1 and CDR2 sequences are MDHEN and SYDVKM. This CDR3 region has 16 residues. Between the trimmed V and J ends, which lost 5 bases and 7 bases, there was a span of 18 bases. CDR3 sequence reads: CASSPISGGLNSPLHF. CDR3 bases: TGTGCCAGCAGTCCGATTTCGGGGGGGCTCAATTCACCCCTCCACTTT.

V is TRBV28 and J is TRBJ2-1; 11 nucleotides match TRBD2. Germline values: CDR1 MDHEN, CDR2 SYDVKM. The CDR3 is made up of 15 amino acids. The V gene end was trimmed by 3 bases and the J gene end by 9 bases; junction bases not matched to a gene: 7. CDR3 amino acids: CASSFLSGRAAEQFF. CDR3 DNA sequence: TGTGCCAGCAGTTTTCTTAGCGGGAGGGCGGCTGAGCAGTTCTTC.

The chain links TRBV7-9 to TRBJ1-6; a weak D match, TRBD1 (6 bases). CDR1 and CDR2 (germline): SEHNR, FQNEAQ (reference sequence). This CDR3 comprises 16 residues. The V end was cut by 5 bases, the J end by 14 bases, with 25 bases between. The CDR3 loop is CASSHHRVPPFESLHF. The CDR3 coding sequence is TGTGCCAGCAGCCATCACAGGGTCCCCCCTTTTGAGTCCCTCCACTTT.

This chain uses TRBV6-5 with TRBJ2-7; D uncertain. CDR1 MNHEY and CDR2 SVGAGI come from the germline V gene. The CDR3 length is 12 residues. V lost 6 bases to trimming and J lost 7 bases, with 13 bases between them. CDR3 coding DNA: TGTGCCAGCAGGGGGTACACTGCGGAGCAGTACTTC. It codes for CASRGYTAEQYF.

The chain recombines TRBV18 with TRBJ1-6; D may be TRBD1 (6 bases). Trimming stripped 6 bases from V and 8 bases from J, with 11 bases between. The CDR3 runs to 13 residues. CDR1 and CDR2 from the germline V gene are KGHSH and LQKENI. In DNA, the CDR3 is TGTGCCAGCTCCCCGGCAGGGGATTCACCCCTCCACTTT. Translation: CASSPAGDSPLHF.

This clone was detected only a few times. This chain links TRBV28 with TRBJ1-2, with TRBD1 identical over 7 bases. With V trimmed by 7 bases and J by 2 bases, 4 bases remained unmatched. The germline V gene encodes CDR1 MDHEN and CDR2 SYDVKM. The CDR3 covers 13 residues. CDR3 in DNA: TGTGCCAGCAATAAACAGGGGAACTATGGCTACACCTTC. Its protein product is CASNKQGNYGYTF.

The genes are TRBV5-5 and TRBJ2-2; a possible D gene is TRBD1 (6 bases). Germline CDR1 SGHKS, CDR2 YYEKEE (reference sequence). This CDR3 has 15 amino acids. V was shortened by 2 bases and J by 3 bases, with 11 bases between the two germline ends. This chain's CDR3 is CASSLGGQDTGELFF. For the CDR3, the DNA is TGTGCCAGCAGCTTAGGGGGACAAGACACCGGGGAGCTGTTTTTT.

The chain is built from TRBV19 and TRBJ1-5; D gene uncertain. Germline V lookup: CDR1 LNHDA, CDR2 SQIVND (reference sequence). Deletions cut 7 bases from V and 0 bases from J, with 10 bases between. This CDR3 has 14 amino acids. CDR3 sequence reads: CASTPDYSNQPQHF. The DNA of the CDR3 is TGTGCCAGTACCCCCGATTATAGCAATCAGCCCCAGCATTTT.

The chain links TRBV5-1 to TRBJ2-1; TRBD2 aligns across 7 bases. The CDR3 is 16 amino acids. J was trimmed by 9 bases and V by 4 bases; bases with no gene match: 16. Germline V gene sequence: CDR1 SGHRS, CDR2 YFSETQ. CDR3 in amino acids: CASSPGSGGVGREQFF. The CDR3 DNA is TGCGCCAGCAGCCCGGGCTCGGGAGGAGTAGGACGTGAGCAGTTCTTC.

The chain combines TRBV5-1 with TRBJ1-5; possibly TRBD1 for D (5 bases). The CDR3 runs to 13 residues. The ends were cut back, 4 bases at V and 14 bases at J, with 19 bases in the middle. Per germline, CDR1 SGHRS and CDR2 YFSETQ. The DNA for the CDR3 is TGCGCCAGCAGCCCTGGTGGCGAAGGGACGAAGCATTTT. Encoded protein: CASSPGGEGTKHF.

The rearrangement uses TRBV3-1 (or the pseudogene TRBV3-2) and TRBJ1-1; D is uncertain. The CDR3 runs 14 residues. The V gene lost 2 bases and the J gene lost 5 bases, with 12 bases spanning the gap. Looked up from germline, CDR1 is LGHDT and CDR2 is YNNKEL (reference sequence). The CDR3 is CASSQPASGTEAFF. CDR3 sequence (DNA): TGTGCCAGCAGCCAACCGGCGTCGGGGACTGAAGCTTTCTTT.

The genes are TRBV19 and TRBJ2-7, with 8 positions matching TRBD2. The trim removed 6 bases at V and 7 bases at J, leaving 11 bases unmatched. This CDR3 has 14 residues. Germline V lookup: CDR1 LNHDA, CDR2 SQIVND (reference sequence). The CDR3 loop reads CASSPSGSSREQYF. CDR3 DNA: TGTGCCAGTAGCCCGAGCGGGAGTAGCCGGGAGCAGTACTTC.

A remark on this clone: One junction end disagrees with the germline gene, perhaps due to a read error. The gene calls are TRBV14 and TRBJ2-7; the match to TRBD2 covers 8 bases. The CDR3 spans 14 residues. Germline CDR1 reads SGHDN; CDR2 reads FVKESK. The CDR3 DNA reads TGTGCCAGCAGCCAAGATGGGGGCCCTAGCGGGCGGGACTTC. The encoded protein is CASSQDGGPSGRDF.

The chain uses TRBV19 and TRBJ2-1; D not certain. The V gene lost 0 bases and the J gene lost 6 bases, with 12 bases spanning the gap. The length of the CDR3 is 15 residues. Germline V lookup: CDR1 LNHDA, CDR2 SQIVND (reference sequence). The CDR3 coding sequence is TGTGCCAGTAGTATAGAATTGGTCGGTTTCAATGAGCAGTTCTTC. It codes for CASSIELVGFNEQFF.

On this clone itself: Other DNA variants within this sample encode the same CDR3. The V gene is TRBV19, the J gene TRBJ2-3, with 10 bases aligning to TRBD2. Germline V gene sequence: CDR1 LNHDA, CDR2 SQIVND (reference sequence). V gave up 5 bases and J gave up 2 bases; unmatched junction bases: 7. This CDR3 region has 16 residues. Written as DNA, the CDR3 is TGTGCCAGTAGTCCTCTAGCGGGAGCTGTCACAGATACGCAGTATTTT. Its translation: CASSPLAGAVTDTQYF.

V and J are TRBV12-3 or TRBV12-4 and TRBJ1-2; D is perhaps TRBD1 (5 bases). This CDR3 contains 13 residues. Trimming took 4 bases from V and 5 from J, leaving 11 bases between them. Here the CDR3 DNA reads TGTGCCAGCAGTTCCCCCGGGGGGTATGGCTACACCTTC. This sequence encodes CASSSPGGYGYTF.

The chain employs TRBV24-1 and TRBJ2-1, with D possibly matching TRBD2 (7 bases). Trimming took 0 bases from V and 6 from J, leaving 11 bases between them. CDR1 and CDR2 from the germline V gene are KGHDR and SFDVKD. The CDR3 runs to 15 residues. The CDR3 nucleotides are TGTGCCACCAGTGATTTGCGGGGGGCTGGCAATGAGCAGTTCTTC. It translates to CATSDLRGAGNEQFF.

The chain carries TRBV5-1 and TRBJ1-1, with no clear D. This CDR3 contains 13 residues. V dropped 2 bases and J dropped 7 bases, with 12 bases sitting between them. Germline assignment: CDR1 SGHRS and CDR2 YFSETQ. This CDR3 is CASSFKAELEAFF. CDR3 bases: TGCGCCAGCAGCTTCAAGGCAGAACTTGAAGCTTTCTTT.

This chain links TRBV6-5 with TRBJ1-1; the D gene is possibly TRBD1 (5 bases). Looked up from germline, CDR1 is MNHEY and CDR2 is SVGAGI. The CDR3 is made up of 13 amino acids. Trimming shortened V by 5 bases and J by 0 bases, and 7 bases separated the two germline ends. For the CDR3, the DNA is TGTGCCAGCAGTAAGGGACTGAACACTGAAGCTTTCTTT. It yields the protein CASSKGLNTEAFF.